These T cell receptor beta chains were read from a single sample in a study of metastatic and nonmetastatic thyroid tumors. TCRdb re-analyzed the PCR reads using MiXCR. The sample shows roughly 8,900 clones, roughly a quarter of them seen only once. What was sequenced was adjacent normal tissue. These receptors were collected from a female donor with papillary thyroid cancer or a benign thyroid nodule (not recorded which). Some clones in this sample may be carry-over from other donors' samples. The CDR3 runs from the conserved cysteine through the conserved F or W. Fields, in order: J gene, CDR3 length, D gene, V gene, clone size, CDR3 protein, CDR3 DNA. A D gene is named only where the DNA matches it firmly. Clone size is shown for a subset of rows, as once, few, many or a class of expanded clone.

j_gene: TRBJ2-7; len: 15; d_gene: TRBD1; v_gene: TRBV10-1; abundance: -; CDR3aa: CASARTGSWGDEQYF; CDR3nt: TGCGCCAGCGCACGGACAGGGTCCTGGGGTGACGAGCAGTACTTC
j_gene: TRBJ2-7; len: 17; d_gene: TRBD2; v_gene: TRBV5-1; abundance: -; CDR3aa: CASSLGQTSGSTYEQYF; CDR3nt: TGCGCCAGCAGCTTGGGCCAAACTAGCGGGAGCACCTACGAGCAGTACTTC
j_gene: TRBJ1-3; len: 14; d_gene: -; v_gene: TRBV9; abundance: -; CDR3aa: CASSAGGSGNTIYF; CDR3nt: TGTGCCAGCAGCGCCGGTGGCTCTGGAAACACCATATATTTT
j_gene: TRBJ2-7; len: 15; d_gene: -; v_gene: TRBV4-3; abundance: -; CDR3aa: CASSQDLGGTSQQYF; CDR3nt: TGCGCCAGCAGCCAAGATCTGGGCGGGACCTCCCAGCAGTACTTC
j_gene: TRBJ2-7; len: 15; d_gene: TRBD1; v_gene: TRBV4-1; abundance: medium-sized; CDR3aa: CASSWRGTGDSEQYF; CDR3nt: TGCGCCAGCAGCTGGAGGGGGACAGGGGACTCCGAGCAGTACTTC
j_gene: TRBJ2-7; len: 17; d_gene: TRBD2; v_gene: TRBV5-1; abundance: -; CDR3aa: CASSPGLAGGLSYEQYF; CDR3nt: TGCGCCAGCAGCCCCGGACTAGCGGGAGGCCTCTCCTACGAGCAGTACTTC
j_gene: TRBJ1-1; len: 14; d_gene: -; v_gene: TRBV27; abundance: medium-sized; CDR3aa: CASSLARANTEAFF; CDR3nt: TGTGCCAGCAGTTTGGCCCGCGCGAACACTGAAGCTTTCTTT
j_gene: TRBJ2-1; len: 15; d_gene: -; v_gene: TRBV12-3/TRBV12-4; abundance: few; CDR3aa: CASSLEGGSLNEQFF; CDR3nt: TGTGCCAGCAGTTTAGAGGGGGGGTCGTTAAATGAGCAGTTCTTC
j_gene: TRBJ1-2; len: 12; d_gene: -; v_gene: TRBV12-3/TRBV12-4; abundance: -; CDR3aa: CASSLTAWGYTF; CDR3nt: TGTGCCAGCAGTTTGACCGCGTGGGGCTACACCTTC
j_gene: TRBJ1-4; len: 14; d_gene: -; v_gene: TRBV7-6; abundance: many; CDR3aa: CASSVVLGDEKLFF; CDR3nt: TGTGCCAGCAGCGTCGTATTAGGGGATGAAAAACTGTTTTTT
j_gene: TRBJ1-1; len: 15; d_gene: TRBD1; v_gene: TRBV11-2; abundance: large; CDR3aa: CASSLAFLGGSEAFF; CDR3nt: TGTGCCAGCAGCTTAGCTTTCTTAGGGGGCTCTGAAGCTTTCTTT
j_gene: TRBJ1-2; len: 15; d_gene: TRBD1; v_gene: TRBV6-6; abundance: large; CDR3aa: CASSYGGTDLYGYTF; CDR3nt: TGTGCCAGCAGTTACGGAGGGACAGACCTATATGGCTACACCTTC
j_gene: TRBJ2-7; len: 13; d_gene: TRBD2; v_gene: TRBV7-9; abundance: -; CDR3aa: CASSLGTSGQVYF; CDR3nt: TGTGCCAGCAGCTTAGGGACTAGCGGCCAGGTCTACTTC
j_gene: TRBJ2-1; len: 19; d_gene: -; v_gene: TRBV6-1; abundance: large; CDR3aa: CASSEAAFLSGIKTNEQFF; CDR3nt: TGTGCCAGCAGTGAAGCCGCTTTTCTTTCCGGGATCAAGACAAATGAGCAGTTCTTC
j_gene: TRBJ2-1; len: 14; d_gene: TRBD2; v_gene: TRBV12-3/TRBV12-4; abundance: -; CDR3aa: CASTCGLACDEQFF; CDR3nt: TGTGCCAGCACCTGCGGACTAGCATGTGATGAGCAGTTCTTC
j_gene: TRBJ1-2; len: 11; d_gene: -; v_gene: TRBV12-3/TRBV12-4; abundance: medium-sized; CDR3aa: CASRQGGGYTF; CDR3nt: TGTGCCAGCAGGCAAGGAGGAGGCTACACCTTC
j_gene: TRBJ1-2; len: 14; d_gene: TRBD1; v_gene: TRBV7-2; abundance: medium-sized; CDR3aa: CASSSRQGSYGYTF; CDR3nt: TGTGCCAGCAGCTCACGACAGGGGAGCTATGGCTACACCTTC
j_gene: TRBJ1-1; len: 17; d_gene: -; v_gene: TRBV5-1; abundance: medium-sized; CDR3aa: CASSPNPAQGWDTEAFF; CDR3nt: TGCGCCAGCAGCCCCAACCCCGCACAGGGTTGGGACACTGAAGCTTTCTTT
j_gene: TRBJ2-5; len: 15; d_gene: TRBD1; v_gene: TRBV6-1; abundance: -; CDR3aa: CAGTRTGTGKETQYF; CDR3nt: TGTGCCGGGACGAGGACCGGGACAGGGAAAGAGACCCAGTACTTC
j_gene: TRBJ2-7; len: 13; d_gene: -; v_gene: TRBV20-1; abundance: medium-sized; CDR3aa: CSAAGLEYYEQYF; CDR3nt: TGCAGTGCCGCAGGGTTGGAATACTACGAGCAGTACTTC
j_gene: TRBJ2-7; len: 16; d_gene: -; v_gene: TRBV11-2; abundance: -; CDR3aa: CASSLKTGLSSYEQYF; CDR3nt: TGTGCCAGCAGCCTGAAGACAGGTCTTAGCTCCTACGAGCAGTACTTC
j_gene: TRBJ1-2; len: 13; d_gene: -; v_gene: TRBV6-1; abundance: few; CDR3aa: CAAFRESNYGYTF; CDR3nt: TGTGCCGCCTTTCGCGAGTCAAACTATGGCTACACCTTC
j_gene: TRBJ1-5; len: 15; d_gene: -; v_gene: TRBV28; abundance: -; CDR3aa: CASSFPGHNSQPQHF; CDR3nt: TGTGCCAGCAGTTTTCCGGGACATAACAGTCAGCCCCAGCATTTT
j_gene: TRBJ2-7; len: 14; d_gene: -; v_gene: TRBV3-1; abundance: -; CDR3aa: CASSPTTGSYEQYF; CDR3nt: TGTGCCAGCAGCCCCACGACAGGTTCCTACGAGCAGTACTTC
j_gene: TRBJ2-1; len: 18; d_gene: TRBD2; v_gene: TRBV12-5; abundance: many; CDR3aa: CASGLERTSGTLGNEQFF; CDR3nt: TGTGCTAGTGGTTTGGAAAGGACTAGCGGTACACTTGGGAATGAGCAGTTCTTC
j_gene: TRBJ2-3; len: 16; d_gene: -; v_gene: TRBV9; abundance: few; CDR3aa: CASSVMGGEVGDTQYF; CDR3nt: TGTGCCAGCAGCGTAATGGGCGGGGAGGTCGGAGATACGCAGTATTTT
j_gene: TRBJ1-1; len: 14; d_gene: -; v_gene: TRBV28; abundance: large; CDR3aa: CASSLRVLGTEAFF; CDR3nt: TGTGCCAGCAGCTTAAGGGTTTTGGGCACTGAAGCTTTCTTT